The rows below give T cell receptor beta chains drawn from one sample of a study of blood T cells in healthy people across ages. TCRdb reprocessed the 5' RACE reads via MiXCR and lists one record per CDR3 protein. This table has some 730,000 distinct CDR3 sequences, about 20% appearing once. Sequenced sample: blood. All receptors come from an older man in good health. Both conserved end residues are part of each CDR3. Each record gives: CDR3 DNA, CDR3 protein, D gene, J gene, CDR3 length, V gene, clone size. The D gene is left open where the match is weak. Size tells how often a clone was seen (once, few, many) or the class of an expanded clone, and some rows leave it out.

DNA: TGTGCCAGTAGGTCATCGGGCAGGGTCTATCAGCCCCAGCATTTT
CDR3: CASRSSGRVYQPQHF
D: .
J: TRBJ1-5
length: 15
V: TRBV19
size: few

DNA: TGTGCCAGCAGCCTAGACATGACATACGAGCAGTACTTC
CDR3: CASSLDMTYEQYF
D: .
J: TRBJ2-7
length: 13
V: TRBV11-2
size: .

DNA: TGTGCCAGCAGCGATCACGGACAGCTAAATGAAAAACTGTTTTTT
CDR3: CASSDHGQLNEKLFF
D: .
J: TRBJ1-4
length: 15
V: TRBV9
size: .

DNA: TGTGCCAGCCATTTGGTGGGGCCCCTGTTTGATACGCAGTATTTT
CDR3: CASHLVGPLFDTQYF
D: .
J: TRBJ2-3
length: 15
V: TRBV7-2
size: few

DNA: TGCAGTGCTAGAGACACACTAGCGGGGTTCAATGAGCAGTTCTTC
CDR3: CSARDTLAGFNEQFF
D: TRBD2
J: TRBJ2-1
length: 15
V: TRBV20-1
size: many

DNA: TGTGCCAGCAGTTACGGGACGGACAGGGGTTCACCCCTCCACTTT
CDR3: CASSYGTDRGSPLHF
D: TRBD1
J: TRBJ1-6
length: 15
V: TRBV6-5
size: few

DNA: TGCAGTGCTAGGGCTAATGTAGCTGCAGATACGCAGAATTTT
CDR3: CSARANVAADTQNF
D: .
J: TRBJ2-3
length: 14
V: TRBV20-1
size: .

DNA: TGTGCCAGCTCACCACTATCGGGCCAGGCAACCTCTGGAAACACCATATATTTT
CDR3: CASSPLSGQATSGNTIYF
D: .
J: TRBJ1-3
length: 18
V: TRBV18
size: few

DNA: TGTGCCAGCAGCCAAGCCCCGGGGAGCAATCAGCCCCAGCATTTT
CDR3: CASSQAPGSNQPQHF
D: .
J: TRBJ1-5
length: 15
V: TRBV3-1
size: few

DNA: TGCAGCGTTGACGGTGGGATGGGCCGCACAGATACGCAGTATTTT
CDR3: CSVDGGMGRTDTQYF
D: .
J: TRBJ2-3
length: 15
V: TRBV29-1
size: few

DNA: TGTGCCAGCAAGAGCCTAAGGGGGATACCTCCTGCCGGGGAGCTGTTTTTT
CDR3: CASKSLRGIPPAGELFF
D: .
J: TRBJ2-2
length: 17
V: TRBV7-2
size: .

DNA: TGTGCCAGCAGCTCCGGGGGTCCAGATACGCAGTATTTT
CDR3: CASSSGGPDTQYF
D: .
J: TRBJ2-3
length: 13
V: TRBV7-2
size: .

DNA: TGTGCCAGCAGCCTCCCGAGTGCCAAAAACATTCAGTACTTC
CDR3: CASSLPSAKNIQYF
D: .
J: TRBJ2-4
length: 14
V: TRBV3-1
size: many

DNA: TGTGCCAGCAGCTTACACTCAAGCTCCTACGAGCAGTACTTC
CDR3: CASSLHSSSYEQYF
D: .
J: TRBJ2-7
length: 14
V: TRBV11-2
size: .

DNA: TGTGCCAGCCGTCCCGTCAATCAGCCCCAGCATTTT
CDR3: CASRPVNQPQHF
D: .
J: TRBJ1-5
length: 12
V: TRBV28
size: few

DNA: TGTGCCACCAGTGATTTCGCGAATGAGCAGTTCTTC
CDR3: CATSDFANEQFF
D: .
J: TRBJ2-1
length: 12
V: TRBV24-1
size: few